This entry lists 16 T cell receptor beta chains sequenced from one sample in a study of CD8 T cells in ankylosing spondylitis. In TCRdb, the 5' RACE reads were re-called with MiXCR into one record per CDR3 protein. The sample holds approximately 200,000 distinct CDR3 sequences, 9.5% to 15% seen once. The sample taken for sequencing was blood, either unsorted or a sorted T cell fraction (not recorded which). These receptors originate from a male donor with ankylosing spondylitis or in good health (not recorded which).

The rearrangement uses TRBV3-1 and TRBJ2-3, with TRBD2 identical over 7 bases. J gave up 2 bases and V 4 bases, and 6 bases lay outside the gene matches. The CDR3 extends over 15 amino acids. In germline, CDR1 is LGHDT, CDR2 YNNKEL (reference sequence). CDR3 residues: CASSRLGTTTDTQYF. As DNA, the CDR3 is TGTGCCAGCAGCCGGCTGGGGACTACCACAGATACGCAGTATTTT.

This clonotype was seen ten or more times. This chain connects TRBV4-1 to TRBJ2-3; 9 bases are a match to TRBD1. There are 17 residues in the CDR3. Germline V lookup: CDR1 MGHRA, CDR2 YSYEKL. V was clipped by 2 bases and J by 4 bases; unmatched bases: 10. The DNA of the CDR3 is TGCGCCAGCAGCCAAAACCCACCGACAGGGGGTGCAGATACGCAGTATTTT. Translating it yields CASSQNPPTGGADTQYF.

This clonotype has only a few counts. The V and J genes are TRBV7-9 and TRBJ1-4, with D tentatively TRBD1 (6 bases). The ends were cut back, 3 bases at V and 6 bases at J, with 14 bases in the middle. Germline V gene sequence: CDR1 SEHNR, CDR2 FQNEAQ (reference sequence). CDR3 length: 15 residues. The CDR3 nucleotides read TGTGCCAGCAGCTTCCCACAGGGAGAGGATGAAAAACTGTTTTTT. It is translated as CASSFPQGEDEKLFF.

This clonotype was counted only a few times. The chain is built from TRBV7-9 and TRBJ1-1; D unclear. CDR1 and CDR2 from the germline V gene are SEHNR and FQNEAQ (reference sequence). The length of the CDR3 is 13 residues. The V end lost 5 bases, the J end lost 0 bases, and 7 bases lay between the germline ends. This CDR3 is CASSVRVNTEAFF. The CDR3 coding sequence is TGTGCCAGCAGCGTCCGGGTGAACACTGAAGCTTTCTTT. Filled out from reference TRBV7-9 and TRBJ1-1, the complete variable domain reads DTGVSQNPRHKITKRGQNVTFRCDPISEHNRLYWYRQTLGQGPEFLTYFQNEAQLEKSRLLSDRFSAERPKGSFSTLEIQRTEQGDSAMYLCASSVRVNTEAFFGQGTRLTVV.

The chain recombines TRBV4-2 with TRBJ2-7; D uncertain. The CDR3 length is 15 residues. The ends were cut back, 0 bases at V and 2 bases at J, with 11 bases in the middle. Per the germline V gene, CDR1 is LGHNA and CDR2 is YNFKEQ. As DNA, the CDR3 is TGTGCCAGCAGCCAAGAGCGGCTTCCCGCCTACGAGCAGTACTTC. Residues: CASSQERLPAYEQYF.

J is TRBJ2-1 and V is TRBV15, with D possibly being TRBD1 (5 bases). Germline V gene lookup returns CDR1 LNHNV and CDR2 YYDKDF (reference sequence). This CDR3 comprises 14 residues. Deletions cut 9 bases from V and 8 bases from J, with 20 bases between. The CDR3 sequence: CATTDPTTEYEQFF. The CDR3 bases are TGTGCCACTACCGACCCCACGACAGAATATGAGCAGTTCTTC.

This clonotype was found many times. V gene TRBV12-3 or TRBV12-4 combines with J gene TRBJ2-7; 11 nucleotides match TRBD2. The CDR3 totals 15 residues. The V and J ends lost 5 bases and 5 bases, in that order; junction bases with no gene match: 8. DNA for the CDR3: TGTGCCAGCAGTCTAGGGCTAGCGGGAGGAAACGAGCAGTACTTC. This translates into CASSLGLAGGNEQYF.

There are many counts of this clonotype. This rearrangement joins TRBV12-3 or TRBV12-4 to TRBJ1-1; D ambiguous. Trimming removed 3 bases from V and 5 bases from J, with 10 bases in between. This CDR3 contains 13 residues. CDR3 bases: TGTGCCAGCAGTTTTCGGGCACCTACTGAAGCTTTCTTT. The encoded protein is CASSFRAPTEAFF.

This rearrangement joins TRBV5-4 to TRBJ2-5; the match to TRBD2 covers 7 bases. Unmatched junction bases numbered 10, after V lost 3 bases and J lost 5 bases. CDR3 length: 15 amino acids. The germline CDR1 and CDR2 sequences are SGHNT and YYREEE (reference sequence). CDR3 residues: CASSSGDYQRETQYF. The CDR3 DNA sequence: TGTGCCAGCAGCTCGGGGGACTACCAGAGGGAGACCCAGTACTTC.

The rearrangement links TRBV3-1 to TRBJ2-1, with D possibly called TRBD1 or TRBD2 (5 bases each). Germline V gives CDR1 LGHDT, CDR2 YNNKEL (reference sequence). The ends were cut back, 4 bases at V and 7 bases at J, with 20 bases in the middle. CDR3 length equals 16 residues. The CDR3 spells CASSLSGDPASNEQFF. Written as DNA, the CDR3 is TGTGCCAGCAGCCTATCCGGGGACCCGGCTAGTAATGAGCAGTTCTTC.

The genes are TRBV11-3 and TRBJ1-1, with D tentatively TRBD1 (6 bases). V was cut by 3 bases and J by 5 bases, with 16 bases left in between. The germline V gene has CDR1 SGHNT and CDR2 YENEEA. The CDR3 loop spans 15 amino acids. CDR3 in amino acids: CASSLVGGEKTEAFF. In DNA, the CDR3 is TGTGCCAGCAGCTTGGTTGGGGGCGAAAAGACTGAAGCTTTCTTT.

This clonotype was detected a few times. The genes are TRBV6-5 and TRBJ1-1; D unclear. Trimming cost V 6 bases and J 2 bases, with 4 bases left between them. This CDR3 is built from 11 residues. Germline CDR1 is MNHEY and CDR2 is SVGAGI. The CDR3 nucleotides read TGTGCCAGCAGGTACAACACTGAAGCTTTCTTT. This translates into CASRYNTEAFF.

This clonotype was counted between two and nine times. This rearrangement joins TRBV10-3 to TRBJ1-6; the D gene is possibly TRBD1 (5 bases). The CDR3 runs to 15 residues. CDR1 and CDR2 from the germline V gene are ENHRY and SYGVKD. Trimming shortened V by 4 bases and J by 7 bases, and 14 bases separated the two germline ends. The CDR3 DNA follows: TGTGCCATCAGTGCCTCCGCAGGGCAGAATTCACCCCTCCACTTT. It yields the protein CAISASAGQNSPLHF.

This clonotype has a handful of counts. CDR3 in amino acids: CASSQDSRQPQHF. The CDR3 nucleotides read TGCGCCAGCAGCCAAGATTCCAGACAGCCCCAGCATTTT. V is TRBV4-1 and J is TRBJ1-5; D uncertain. The CDR3 is made up of 13 amino acids. CDR1 and CDR2 from the germline V gene are MGHRA and YSYEKL. V lost 0 bases and J 7 bases, leaving 7 bases between the germline ends.

The chain is built from TRBV2 and TRBJ2-7, with 11 bases identical to TRBD1. The J segment lost 1 base and the V segment lost 5 bases, leaving 4 bases of the junction unmatched. The length of the CDR3 is 15 residues. Germline loops: CDR1 SNHLY, CDR2 FYNNEI. In DNA, the CDR3 is TGTGCCAGCAGTCCCGGGACAGGGGGTTCCTACGAGCAGTACTTC. It translates to CASSPGTGGSYEQYF.

The rearrangement uses TRBV30 and TRBJ2-5; 10 nucleotides agree with TRBD1. The V gene's germline CDR1 is GTSNPN and CDR2 SVGIG (reference sequence). The CDR3 is 12 residues long. V lost 5 bases to trimming and J lost 5 bases; unmatched junction nucleotides: 2. The chain's CDR3 is CAWGTGAETQYF. CDR3 in DNA: TGTGCCTGGGGGACAGGGGCCGAGACCCAGTACTTC.